The 8 T cell receptor beta chains below were found in one sample sequenced in a study of blood T cell repertoires in COVID-19. Clones were sequenced by immunoSEQ multiplex PCR, and TCRdb holds only the in-frame ones, with some missing. This table has more than 300,000 clones, 88% appearing once. The sample was PBMCs or T cells enriched from blood (not recorded which). Every receptor here comes from a woman under 30 who had recovered from COVID-19.

The chain recombines TRBV4-2 with TRBJ1-5, with D perhaps TRBD1 (5 bases). V lost 4 bases and J 1 base, leaving 17 bases between the germline ends. The CDR3 is 17 amino acids. Germline CDR1 LGHNA, CDR2 YNFKEQ. In DNA, the CDR3 is TGTGCCAGCAGCCTAATTGGGGCAGCCTTCAGCAATCAGCCCCAGCATTTT. The encoded protein is CASSLIGAAFSNQPQHF.

This clone was recorded only once. The chain couples TRBV5-1 to TRBJ1-1; D remains unclear. The germline V gene encodes CDR1 SGHRS and CDR2 YFSETQ. This CDR3 region has 14 residues. Trimming took 0 bases from V and 3 from J, leaving 9 bases between them. DNA for the CDR3: TGCGCCAGCAGCTTGGGACGGAGTGACACTGAAGCTTTCTTT. Its translation: CASSLGRSDTEAFF.

J is TRBJ1-4 and V is TRBV28, with 7 bases matching TRBD1. With V trimmed by 6 bases and J by 3 bases, 4 bases remained unmatched. Germline V gene lookup returns CDR1 MDHEN and CDR2 SYDVKM. This CDR3 spans 14 amino acids. The CDR3 spells CASRATGSNEKLFF. In DNA form, the CDR3 reads TGTGCCAGCAGGGCGACAGGGTCTAATGAAAAACTGTTTTTT.

The V call is TRBV30, the J call TRBJ1-6, with 8 positions matching TRBD1. CDR1 is GTSNPN, CDR2 SVGIG, per germline (reference sequence). This CDR3 is 14 amino acids long. Unmatched junction bases numbered 6, after V lost 7 bases and J lost 4 bases. DNA of the CDR3: TGTGCCTTCCACGGGACAGGTTATAATTCACCCCTCCACTTT. It encodes CAFHGTGYNSPLHF.

The J gene is TRBJ2-7, the V gene TRBV5-1; a weak D match, TRBD1 (6 bases). Trimming left V 3 bases short and J 0 bases short, with 7 bases between. The CDR3 loop spans 13 amino acids. Germline CDR1 SGHRS, CDR2 YFSETQ. CDR3 amino acids: CASSWDISYEQYF. Here the CDR3 DNA reads TGCGCCAGCAGCTGGGACATCTCCTACGAGCAGTACTTC. Combining the CDR3 with reference TRBV5-1 and TRBJ2-7 gives the whole variable domain KAGVTQTPRYLIKTRGQQVTLSCSPISGHRSVSWYQQTPGQGLQFLFEYFSETQRNKGNFPGRFSGRQFSNSRSEMNVSTLELGDSALYLCASSWDISYEQYFGPGTRLTVT.

The genes are TRBV5-8 and TRBJ1-1; D gene unclear. Germline-derived CDR1 and CDR2 are SGHTS and YDEGEE. Deletions cut 4 bases from V and 1 base from J, with 8 bases between. CDR3 length: 13 residues. The DNA of the CDR3 is TGTGCCAGCAGCCATCGGGGGAACACTGAAGCTTTCTTT. Protein: CASSHRGNTEAFF.

The V and J genes are TRBV6-1 and TRBJ2-7; D is ambiguous. V was clipped by 0 bases and J by 1 base, with 13 bases between them. The length of the CDR3 is 16 residues. Germline V gene data show CDR1 as MNHNS and CDR2 as SASEGT. The CDR3 DNA is TGTGCCAGCAGTGAAGCGACTCCCTCATTTTCCTACGAGCAGTACTTC. This sequence encodes CASSEATPSFSYEQYF.

The V call is TRBV7-2, the J call TRBJ2-7; perhaps TRBD1 as D (5 bases). The germline V gene has CDR1 SGHTA and CDR2 FQGNSA. V was clipped by 1 base and J by 2 bases, with 18 bases between them. This CDR3 region has 17 residues. The CDR3 sequence is CASSLVGHSSLTYEQYF. CDR3 nucleotide sequence: TGTGCCAGCAGCTTAGTTGGACACAGTTCCCTAACCTACGAGCAGTACTTC.